This is a list of T cell receptor beta chains from one sample in a study of early T cells in non-severe SARS-CoV-2 infection. Each CDR3 protein gets one entry after TCRdb re-called the 5' RACE reads with MiXCR. This sample has tens of thousands of distinct CDR3 sequences, with approximately 6.3% found just once. The sequencing sample was made of whole blood. These TCRs come from an adult who was a healthcare worker with PCR-confirmed SARS-CoV-2 infection or an uninfected control (not recorded which). The CDR3 runs from the conserved cysteine through the conserved F or W. D genes are given only for firm matches. For some rows the clone size is stated as once, few or many, or as a class when expanded; others skip it.

>TRBJ2-5|TRBV2|14|TRBD1|NA
TGTGCCAGCACCCGAGGGACAGGGAGCGAGACCCAGTACTTC
CASTRGTGSETQYF
>TRBJ2-1|TRBV15|12|TRBD1|many
TGTGCCACCAGCCCTGATACAGGGGTAAAGTTCTTC
CATSPDTGVKFF
>TRBJ2-7|TRBV20-1|11|NA|many
TGCAGTGCTAGTCTAATGAACGAGCAGTACTTC
CSASLMNEQYF
>TRBJ1-5|TRBV19|15|NA|many
TGTGCCAGTAGTATAGGAAGACAGCGGGATCAGCCCCAGCATTTT
CASSIGRQRDQPQHF
>TRBJ2-1|TRBV6-6|11|NA|many
TGTGCCAGCAGTTACGGGCCCGTACAGTTCTTC
CASSYGPVQFF
>TRBJ2-7|TRBV6-2/TRBV6-3|14|NA|NA
TGTGCCAGCAGCCAGATATCTTCAGTCTACGAGCAGTACTTC
CASSQISSVYEQYF
>TRBJ2-3|TRBV19|16|TRBD2|many
TGTGCCAGTAGTTCCGGGACTAGCGGGAGGCTGGATACGCAGTATTTT
CASSSGTSGRLDTQYF
>TRBJ2-1|TRBV20-1|11|NA|many
TGCAGTGCCGCCCGGGAATATGAGCAGTTCTTC
CSAAREYEQFF
>TRBJ1-5|TRBV3-1|13|NA|many
TGTGCCAGCAGCCAAGACGAGGTTCAGCCCCAGCATTTT
CASSQDEVQPQHF
>TRBJ2-3|TRBV27|14|NA|many
TGTGCCAGCAGTGTCCAATGGTATTCAGATACGCAGTATTTT
CASSVQWYSDTQYF
>TRBJ1-1|TRBV6-2/TRBV6-3|13|NA|few
TGTGCCAGCAACGACCCCCGCCCCGGGGAAGCTTTCTTT
CASNDPRPGEAFF
>TRBJ2-6|TRBV27|16|NA|few
TGTGCCAGCAGTTTGGTTAGCACGACTGGGGCCAACGTCCTGACTTTC
CASSLVSTTGANVLTF
>TRBJ1-2|TRBV10-1|15|NA|many
TGCGCCAGCAGTGAGTCGGCGATTCGGGGCTATGGCTACACCTTC
CASSESAIRGYGYTF
>TRBJ2-7|TRBV30|14|TRBD2|many
TGTGCCTGGAATCATCCCGGGGGGAATTACGAGCAGTACTTC
CAWNHPGGNYEQYF
>TRBJ2-7|TRBV3-1|15|TRBD2|NA
TGTGCCAGCAGCCTTAGCGGGTCGGTAGTCTACGAGCAGTACTTC
CASSLSGSVVYEQYF
>TRBJ2-7|TRBV6-6|11|NA|many
TGTGCCAGCAGTCCTAGGGAAGAGCAGTACTTC
CASSPREEQYF
>TRBJ2-7|TRBV27|15|TRBD1|many
TGTGCCAGCAGTTTGGGGGACAGGCTGACCTACGAGCAGTACTTC
CASSLGDRLTYEQYF
>TRBJ2-1|TRBV20-1|15|TRBD2|many
TGCAGTGCTTTGGGGGGGACTAGCTCCTACAATGAGCAGTTCTTC
CSALGGTSSYNEQFF
>TRBJ2-1|TRBV20-1|15|TRBD2|few
TGCAGTGCTAGAGATGGTACTAGCGGAGACAATGAGCAGTTCTTC
CSARDGTSGDNEQFF
>TRBJ2-3|TRBV12-3/TRBV12-4|14|NA|many
TGTGCCAGCAGTTTGGGCAGGACCACAGATACGCAGTATTTT
CASSLGRTTDTQYF
>TRBJ2-5|TRBV5-3|15|NA|many
TGTGCCAGAAGCTTGCGGGGGGCCGACCAAGAGACCCAGTACTTC
CARSLRGADQETQYF
>TRBJ2-3|TRBV24-1|17|NA|few
TGTGCCACCAGTGATTTGGAAGCGAGTCCTAGCACAGATACGCAGTATTTT
CATSDLEASPSTDTQYF
>TRBJ2-1|TRBV2|17|TRBD2|NA
TGTGCCAGCAGGCTGGGACTAGCGGGGGACTCCTACAATGAGCAGTTCTTC
CASRLGLAGDSYNEQFF
>TRBJ2-7|TRBV2|11|NA|many
TGTGCCAGCAGTGAAGAGTACGAGCAGTACTTC
CASSEEYEQYF
>TRBJ2-1|TRBV20-1|16|NA|few
TGCAGTGCTAGATCTCGTCAGGGGCAAGCCTACAATGAGCAGTTCTTC
CSARSRQGQAYNEQFF
>TRBJ2-1|TRBV5-1|12|NA|few
TGCGCCAGCAGAAGAGAAGGGGGTGAGCAGTTCTTC
CASRREGGEQFF
>TRBJ2-3|TRBV20-1|19|TRBD2|NA
TGCAGTGCTAGAGATGGCGGGACTAGCGGGAGGGCCTCGGACGATACGCAGTATTTT
CSARDGGTSGRASDDTQYF
>TRBJ2-3|TRBV12-3/TRBV12-4|15|TRBD2|many
TGTGCCAGCAGCCCGGGGGGGCCGAGGACAGATACGCAGTATTTT
CASSPGGPRTDTQYF
>TRBJ1-2|TRBV15|16|NA|many
TGTGCCACCAGCAGAGATAAGGCCGTACAGGGCTATGGCTACACCTTC
CATSRDKAVQGYGYTF
>TRBJ1-1|TRBV29-1|15|NA|many
TGCAGCGTTGAAATCCCGGGGGCGCCTACGACTGAAGCTTTCTTT
CSVEIPGAPTTEAFF
>TRBJ2-1|TRBV19|15|TRBD2|NA
TGTGCCAGTAGTGTCACCGGGACTAGCGGGAATGAGCAGTTCTTC
CASSVTGTSGNEQFF
>TRBJ2-2|TRBV9|12|NA|many
TGTGCCAGCAACCTGAACACCGGGGAGCTGTTTTTT
CASNLNTGELFF
>TRBJ2-1|TRBV7-8|13|NA|few
TGTGCCAGCAGCCTAGACAGGCACAATGAGCAGTTCTTC
CASSLDRHNEQFF
>TRBJ2-2|TRBV24-1|18|TRBD2|many
TGTGCCACCAGTGACCGTCCTAGCGGGAGGGCAAAGACCGGGGAGCTGTTTTTT
CATSDRPSGRAKTGELFF
>TRBJ1-1|TRBV30|13|NA|many
TGTGCCTGGAGTGGGCCCCGGGGCACTGAAGCTTTCTTT
CAWSGPRGTEAFF
>TRBJ2-7|TRBV27|17|NA|many
TGTGCCAGCAGTCCGACCCCCCTACGGGACCAATACTACGAGCAGTACTTC
CASSPTPLRDQYYEQYF
>TRBJ2-3|TRBV18|15|TRBD1|few
TGTGCCAGCTCACGCCGGACAGGGAATCCGGATACGCAGTATTTT
CASSRRTGNPDTQYF
>TRBJ2-7|TRBV5-1|16|NA|many
TGCGCCAGCAGCTTGGCCACACAGCTGAGCTCCTACGAGCAGTACTTC
CASSLATQLSSYEQYF
>TRBJ2-3|TRBV4-2|12|NA|NA
TGTGCCAGCAGGGGGGGGGCGGATACGCAGTATTTT
CASRGGADTQYF
>TRBJ2-1|TRBV20-1|16|NA|many
TGCAGTGCTAGACCTTACGGCAGGAGCTCCTACAATGAGCAGTTCTTC
CSARPYGRSSYNEQFF